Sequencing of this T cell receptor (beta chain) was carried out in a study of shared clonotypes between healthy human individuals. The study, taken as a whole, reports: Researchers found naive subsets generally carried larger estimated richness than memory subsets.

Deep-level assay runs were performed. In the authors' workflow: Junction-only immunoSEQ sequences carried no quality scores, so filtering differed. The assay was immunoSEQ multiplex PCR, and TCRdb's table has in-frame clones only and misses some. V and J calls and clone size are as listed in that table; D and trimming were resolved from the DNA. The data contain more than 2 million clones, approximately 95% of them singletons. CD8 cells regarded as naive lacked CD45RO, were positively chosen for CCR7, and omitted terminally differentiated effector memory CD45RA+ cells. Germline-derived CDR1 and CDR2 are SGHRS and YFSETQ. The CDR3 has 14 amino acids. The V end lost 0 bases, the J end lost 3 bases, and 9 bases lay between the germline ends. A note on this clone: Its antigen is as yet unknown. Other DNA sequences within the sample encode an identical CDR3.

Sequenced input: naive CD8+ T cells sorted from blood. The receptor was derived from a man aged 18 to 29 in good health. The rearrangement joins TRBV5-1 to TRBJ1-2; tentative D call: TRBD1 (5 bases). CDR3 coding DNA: TGCGCCAGCAGCTTGGTCGGGGGAGACTATGGCTACACCTTC. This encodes CASSLVGGDYGYTF. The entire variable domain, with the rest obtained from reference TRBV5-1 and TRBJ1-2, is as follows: KAGVTQTPRYLIKTRGQQVTLSCSPISGHRSVSWYQQTPGQGLQFLFEYFSETQRNKGNFPGRFSGRQFSNSRSEMNVSTLELGDSALYLCASSLVGGDYGYTFGSGTRLTVV.